This entry lists 25 T cell receptor beta chains sequenced from one sample in a study of cytomegalovirus exposure and HLA in healthy donors. Both 60 Vbeta primers and 13 Jbeta primers went into the PCR. The repertoire was sequenced with immunoSEQ multiplex PCR; TCRdb's copy has only in-frame clones and lacks some. The sample records 150,000 to 180,000 clones, about 83% being singletons. The sequenced sample was PBMCs. The receptors were sampled from a middle-aged woman in good health and CMV-seronegative.

The chain couples TRBV13 to TRBJ2-4; D unclear. Germline V gene lookup returns CDR1 PRHDT and CDR2 FYEKMQ (reference sequence). V was trimmed by 8 bases and J by 0 bases, leaving 11 bases between them. The CDR3 covers 14 residues. The CDR3 DNA reads as TGTGCCAGCTCGAAGAGGCTAGCCAAAAACATTCAGTACTTC. Translating it yields CASSKRLAKNIQYF.

The chain links TRBV28 to TRBJ1-2; the D gene is possibly TRBD1 (6 bases). Trimming removed 8 bases from V and 1 base from J, with 14 bases in between. Germline V gene sequence: CDR1 MDHEN, CDR2 SYDVKM. This CDR3 comprises 14 residues. The CDR3 spells CASVGDIINYGYTF. The CDR3 DNA follows: TGTGCCAGCGTTGGGGACATCATTAACTATGGCTACACCTTC.

The DNA of the CDR3 is TGTGCCAGCAGTGAAGATCGGGGTCGCGATGGCTACACCTTC. It encodes CASSEDRGRDGYTF. This chain links TRBV6-1 with TRBJ1-2, with D unclear. The V gene's germline CDR1 is MNHNS and CDR2 SASEGT. The CDR3 runs 14 residues. Trimming shortened V by 1 base and J by 6 bases, and 12 bases separated the two germline ends.

This chain links TRBV6-1 with TRBJ1-6; 8 nucleotides line up with TRBD1. V was pared by 10 bases and J by 9 bases, with 8 bases of the junction left unmatched. This CDR3 contains 13 residues. Germline V gene lookup returns CDR1 MNHNS and CDR2 SASEGT. As DNA, the CDR3 is TGTGCCATCGGACAGGGAGGCGGTTCACCCCTCCACTTT. The encoded protein is CAIGQGGGSPLHF.

This clone was picked up a small number of times. The chain combines TRBV6-1 with TRBJ1-5, with 9 nucleotides matching TRBD1. V shed 4 bases and J 7 bases; nucleotides not matched to a gene: 5. The CDR3 runs to 14 residues. CDR1 and CDR2 from the germline V gene are MNHNS and SASEGT. The CDR3 nucleotides are TGTGCCAGCAGTGGGACAGGGGCAGGGCAGCCCCAGCATTTT. It is translated as CASSGTGAGQPQHF.

V usage is TRBV5-1 and J usage is TRBJ1-1; D uncertain. V was cut by 3 bases and J by 6 bases, with 12 bases left in between. The CDR3 is 13 amino acids. In germline, CDR1 is SGHRS, CDR2 YFSETQ. The DNA of the CDR3 is TGCGCCAGCAGCTCAACCAGAGGCGCTGAAGCTTTCTTT. Amino acid sequence: CASSSTRGAEAFF.

This clone appeared once. This chain uses TRBV19 with TRBJ1-4; D is unresolved. Trimming took 0 bases from V and 7 from J, leaving 9 bases between them. The CDR3 covers 14 residues. CDR1 and CDR2 (germline): LNHDA, SQIVND (reference sequence). The CDR3 nucleotides are TGTGCCAGTAGTATAGATTTGGGCTCTGAAAAACTGTTTTTT. This gives the protein CASSIDLGSEKLFF.

This clone was detected once. This rearrangement joins TRBV5-1 to TRBJ2-7; 7 bases agree with TRBD1. The V segment lost 5 bases and the J segment 0 bases; nucleotides outside the gene matches: 8. The CDR3 spans 15 residues. In germline, CDR1 is SGHRS, CDR2 YFSETQ. The CDR3 DNA reads TGCGCCAGCAGTCCCCGGGACAGTTCCTCCTACGAGCAGTACTTC. This codes for CASSPRDSSSYEQYF.

This clone is a singleton in its sample. V is TRBV6-5 and J is TRBJ2-5, with D tentatively TRBD1 (6 bases). The CDR3 length is 12 residues. Trimming removed 6 bases from V and 5 bases from J, with 10 bases in between. Looked up from germline, CDR1 is MNHEY and CDR2 is SVGAGI. CDR3 sequence: CASRDSWETQYF. The DNA of the CDR3 is TGTGCCAGCAGGGACAGCTGGGAGACCCAGTACTTC.

The V gene is TRBV28, the J gene TRBJ1-5; TRBD1 might be the D (5 bases). The CDR3 is 13 residues long. The germline gives CDR1 MDHEN, CDR2 SYDVKM. Trimming removed 5 bases from V and 9 bases from J, with 14 bases in between. DNA for the CDR3: TGTGCCAGCAGTGCCCCAGGGCAAGGGCCCCAGCATTTT. The encoded protein is CASSAPGQGPQHF.

The chain employs TRBV7-9 and TRBJ2-6, with a possible D match to TRBD2 (5 bases). This CDR3 comprises 18 residues. The V and J ends lost 0 bases and 0 bases respectively, with 12 bases between them. Germline assignment: CDR1 SEHNR and CDR2 FQNEAQ (reference sequence). In DNA form, the CDR3 reads TGTGCCAGCAGCTTAGCCCGAGGGATCTTCTCTGGGGCCAACGTCCTGACTTTC. Its protein product is CASSLARGIFSGANVLTF.

The chain carries TRBV5-1 and TRBJ1-2; D gene unclear. Germline assignment: CDR1 SGHRS and CDR2 YFSETQ. The CDR3 covers 12 residues. V was clipped by 4 bases and J by 4 bases, with 8 bases between them. The CDR3 here is CASSEGIYGYTF. The DNA of the CDR3 is TGCGCCAGCAGCGAGGGAATCTATGGCTACACCTTC.

The chain is built from TRBV5-3 and TRBJ1-4; the match to TRBD1 covers 8 bases. TRBV5-3 is treated as an ORF (open reading frame) with a function not yet certain. V lost 2 bases and J lost 3; bases outside the gene matches: 12. The CDR3 is 18 residues long. The CDR3 protein is CARSFMTGETPPNEKLFF. The DNA for the CDR3 is TGTGCCAGAAGCTTCATGACAGGGGAGACGCCACCTAATGAAAAACTGTTTTTT.

V gene TRBV29-1 combines with J gene TRBJ1-1, with D perhaps matching TRBD1 (6 bases). Between the trimmed V and J ends, which lost 6 bases and 1 base, there was a span of 15 bases. In germline, CDR1 is SQVTM, CDR2 ANQGSEA. This CDR3 comprises 14 residues. The CDR3 sequence: CSVVGARGNTEAFF. The CDR3 DNA is TGCAGCGTCGTGGGGGCACGAGGGAACACTGAAGCTTTCTTT.

The genes are TRBV5-1 and TRBJ1-4, with TRBD1 matching over 8 bases. V lost 2 bases and J lost 8; bases outside the gene matches: 5. Germline assignment: CDR1 SGHRS and CDR2 YFSETQ. This CDR3 comprises 14 residues. CDR3 nucleotides: TGCGCCAGCAGCTTAGGACAGGGACACGAAAAACTGTTTTTT. Protein product: CASSLGQGHEKLFF.

This clone showed up just once. This chain uses TRBV11-3 with TRBJ2-4; 8 bases are a match to TRBD1. The trim removed 3 bases at V and 4 bases at J, leaving 8 bases unmatched. This CDR3 is built from 16 residues. From germline, CDR1 is SGHNT and CDR2 YENEEA. Written as DNA, the CDR3 is TGTGCCAGCAGCTTTATGGGACAGGCCCCTAAAAACATTCAGTACTTC. Its translation: CASSFMGQAPKNIQYF.

The V gene is TRBV30, the J gene TRBJ1-2; a possible D gene is TRBD1 (5 bases). Trimming left V 2 bases short and J 3 bases short, with 10 bases between. CDR3 length: 13 residues. Germline V gene sequence: CDR1 GTSNPN, CDR2 SVGIG (reference sequence). CDR3 protein: CAWSRGTYYGYTF. DNA of the CDR3: TGTGCCTGGAGTCGGGGGACTTACTATGGCTACACCTTC.

The V and J genes are TRBV11-2 and TRBJ2-1; TRBD2 matches at 14 bases. This CDR3 has 17 residues. Trimming took 4 bases from V and 6 from J; bases not matched to a gene: 8. Looked up from germline, CDR1 is SGHAT and CDR2 is FQNNGV. The CDR3 nucleotides are TGTGCCAGCAGCTCGGGACTAGCGGGAGCGAATCCCAATGAGCAGTTCTTC. It encodes CASSSGLAGANPNEQFF. Full variable domain (rest looked up from reference TRBV11-2 and TRBJ2-1): EAGVAQSPRYKIIEKRQSVAFWCNPISGHATLYWYQQILGQGPKLLIQFQNNGVVDDSQLPKDRFSAERLKGVDSTLKIQPAKLEDSAVYLCASSSGLAGANPNEQFFGPGTRLTVL.

The chain links TRBV5-1 to TRBJ2-1; TRBD2 matches at 14 bases. J gave up 12 bases and V 3 bases, and 14 bases lay outside the gene matches. In germline, CDR1 is SGHRS, CDR2 YFSETQ. The CDR3 is 17 residues long. CDR3 in DNA: TGCGCCAGCAGCTCAGCCAACCGACTAGCGGGAGGGAGTGGGCAGTTCTTC. Its protein is CASSSANRLAGGSGQFF.

The chain links TRBV7-9 to TRBJ1-2, with 7 bases fitting TRBD1. Germline V CDR1 and CDR2: SEHNR, FQNEAQ (reference sequence). CDR3 length equals 13 residues. Germline trimming cut 5 bases from V and 6 bases from J; bases unmatched to any gene: 6. The CDR3, as DNA: TGTGCCAGCAGCAAGTGGACAGGTGATGGCTACACCTTC. This gives the protein CASSKWTGDGYTF.

The table lists this clone with a few counts. The chain has TRBV28 and TRBJ1-1; D call uncertain. Germline V CDR1 and CDR2: MDHEN, SYDVKM. Trimming cost V 6 bases and J 3 bases, with 17 bases left between them. CDR3 length: 15 residues. CDR3 in amino acids: CASRDGLLRDTEAFF. As DNA, the CDR3 is TGTGCCAGCAGGGACGGACTCTTGAGGGACACTGAAGCTTTCTTT.

The rearrangement joins TRBV30 to TRBJ2-5; 11 nucleotides agree with TRBD1. The CDR3 length is 15 residues. Germline assignment: CDR1 GTSNPN and CDR2 SVGIG (reference sequence). Losses at the gene ends were 3 bases for V and 7 bases for J; bases not matched to a gene: 10. CDR3 in DNA: TGTGCCTGGAGCCGGACAGGGGGCTTGGGAGTGACCCAGTACTTC. It translates to CAWSRTGGLGVTQYF.

This rearrangement joins TRBV30 to TRBJ1-4; D unclear. CDR1 and CDR2 (germline): GTSNPN, SVGIG (reference sequence). V lost 2 bases and J 8 bases, leaving 9 bases between the germline ends. The CDR3 length is 12 residues. This CDR3 is CAWSSRGEKLFF. The CDR3 DNA reads TGTGCCTGGAGTTCAAGAGGGGAAAAACTGTTTTTT.

The chain is built from TRBV11-2 and TRBJ2-5; D is possibly TRBD2 (6 bases). Germline V CDR1 and CDR2: SGHAT, FQNNGV. With 3 bases removed from V and 4 bases from J, the gap between germline ends came to 15 bases. This CDR3 is built from 15 residues. The DNA of the CDR3 is TGTGCCAGCAGCTTTGCCCTCGGGCGGGGAGAGACCCAGTACTTC. Protein: CASSFALGRGETQYF.

This clone has only a few counts. The chain carries TRBV7-2 and TRBJ1-4; unclear D gene. CDR3 length: 15 amino acids. The V and J ends lost 3 bases and 4 bases respectively, with 12 bases between them. The germline CDR1 and CDR2 sequences are SGHTA and FQGNSA. CDR3 nucleotide sequence: TGTGCCAGCAGCTTGACTGCCGCACATAATGAAAAACTGTTTTTT. It codes for CASSLTAAHNEKLFF.